This T cell receptor beta chain stems from a study of blood T cells in healthy people across ages. Turning to this clonotype: Its antigen remains unidentified.

Next came a second PCR, run for about 6 to 12 cycles, which used a sample-barcoded 5' primer along with a J-beta primer mix. TCRdb analysed the 5' RACE reads with MiXCR anew, one entry per CDR3 protein. This repertoire shows around 1.5 million distinct CDR3 sequences, approximately 38% found once; its top ten account for 7.9%. Germline V gene sequence: CDR1 ENHRY, CDR2 SYGVKD. The ends were cut back, 8 bases at V and 1 base at J, with 17 bases in the middle. This CDR3 region has 15 residues. Study-wide results and caveats: Across samples, TCR beta diversity tracked strongly with naive T cell percentage.

Every participating donor contributed about 10 milliliters of peripheral blood through a draw. The chain employs TRBV10-3 and TRBJ2-5; D call uncertain. The TCR comes from a woman aged 18-29 years in good health. Sample: blood. CDR3 DNA: TGTGCCATCGGCGCTACCCCAGTGGGCCAAGAGACCCAGTACTTC. Residues: CAIGATPVGQETQYF.